The 9 T cell receptor beta chains presented below share a single source sample, sequenced in a study of T-cell reconstitution after alpha-beta-depleted transplantation in children. The authors prepared the TCRbeta library with unique molecular identifiers. Each CDR3 protein is one row after TCRdb ran MiXCR on the PCR reads. Of roughly 400,000 distinct CDR3 sequences listed, roughly 21% are singletons. The sample in question was PBMCs from the stem cell graft donor, obtained from the stem cell graft. Receptors originate from a human donor who donated a stem cell graft to a child with acute myeloid leukemia.

This clonotype appeared a few times. The chain has TRBV20-1 and TRBJ2-5; 11 positions match TRBD2. V trimming: 4 bases; J trimming: 7 bases; junction bases outside the gene matches: 11. The CDR3 spans 15 residues. The V gene's germline CDR1 is DFQATT and CDR2 SNEGSKA (reference sequence). In DNA, the CDR3 is TGCAGTGCTACTCAATCTAGCGGGGGGACAGGGACCCAGTACTTC. Residues: CSATQSSGGTGTQYF.

This sequence joins TRBV20-1 and TRBJ2-3; no definite D call. The length of the CDR3 is 14 residues. V lost 4 bases and J lost 4, with 15 bases in between. Germline V gives CDR1 DFQATT, CDR2 SNEGSKA (reference sequence). CDR3 bases: TGCAGTGCTACCACGTGGGGTTCCGCAGATACGCAGTATTTT. Its translation: CSATTWGSADTQYF.

This clonotype was recorded a few times. The chain links TRBV5-1 to TRBJ2-6, with D possibly being TRBD1 (6 bases). The germline V gene encodes CDR1 SGHRS and CDR2 YFSETQ. The V and J ends lost 4 bases and 1 base respectively, with 9 bases between them. The CDR3 has 15 amino acids. CDR3 nucleotides: TGCGCCAGCAGCCTAGGACAGTCTGGGGCCAACGTCCTGACTTTC. Amino acids: CASSLGQSGANVLTF. The whole variable domain, filled in from reference TRBV5-1 and TRBJ2-6, reads KAGVTQTPRYLIKTRGQQVTLSCSPISGHRSVSWYQQTPGQGLQFLFEYFSETQRNKGNFPGRFSGRQFSNSRSEMNVSTLELGDSALYLCASSLGQSGANVLTFGAGSRLTVL.

This clonotype was seen a few times. The chain carries TRBV7-8 and TRBJ1-5, with a tentative D call TRBD1 (5 bases). Germline values: CDR1 SGHVS, CDR2 FQNEAQ. V dropped 3 bases and J dropped 3 bases, with 15 bases sitting between them. The CDR3 spans 16 residues. The CDR3 sequence: CASSFLSGPNNQPQHF. CDR3 nucleotide sequence: TGTGCCAGCAGCTTCCTTTCGGGGCCTAACAATCAGCCCCAGCATTTT.

Many counts were recorded for this clonotype. The rearrangement uses TRBV29-1 and TRBJ2-7; a weak D match, TRBD2 (5 bases). Per germline, CDR1 SQVTM and CDR2 ANQGSEA. There are 13 residues in the CDR3. Trimming took off 4 bases at V and 0 bases at J, with 10 bases between the two ends. The CDR3 sequence is CSVGTASSYEQYF. In DNA form, the CDR3 reads TGCAGCGTTGGGACTGCCAGCTCCTACGAGCAGTACTTC.

This clonotype was seen a handful of times. CDR3 residues: CASSLGGLVYQPQHF. CDR3 coding DNA: TGTGCCAGCAGTTTAGGGGGGTTGGTCTATCAGCCCCAGCATTTT. The gene calls are TRBV12-3 or TRBV12-4 and TRBJ1-5; D is possibly TRBD1 (5 bases). CDR3 length: 15 residues. V was shortened by 1 base and J by 5 bases, with 12 bases between the two germline ends.

The sample holds a few counts of this clonotype. V usage is TRBV9 and J usage is TRBJ2-7; 10 nucleotides line up with TRBD1. Looked up from germline, CDR1 is SGDLS and CDR2 is YYNGEE. This CDR3 contains 15 residues. The V and J ends lost 2 bases and 3 bases, in that order; junction bases with no gene match: 5. The CDR3 protein is CASSVDGQGVYEQYF. The CDR3 DNA follows: TGTGCCAGCAGCGTGGACGGACAGGGGGTCTACGAGCAGTACTTC.

This clonotype has a single count. As DNA, the CDR3 is TGTGCCAGCAGACTAAGCAATGAGCAGTTCTTC. Translation: CASRLSNEQFF. The chain combines TRBV7-2 with TRBJ2-1; D unclear. Germline values: CDR1 SGHTA, CDR2 FQGNSA. The CDR3 consists of 11 residues. The V and J ends lost 6 bases and 6 bases respectively, with 6 bases between them.

The chain recombines TRBV28 with TRBJ2-7, with D perhaps matching TRBD1 (6 bases). This CDR3 has 16 amino acids. V was trimmed by 4 bases and J by 0 bases, leaving 16 bases between them. The germline V gene encodes CDR1 MDHEN and CDR2 SYDVKM. The CDR3 protein is CASSSPGQKLSYEQYF. The DNA of the CDR3 is TGTGCCAGCAGTTCCCCGGGACAAAAGCTCTCCTACGAGCAGTACTTC.